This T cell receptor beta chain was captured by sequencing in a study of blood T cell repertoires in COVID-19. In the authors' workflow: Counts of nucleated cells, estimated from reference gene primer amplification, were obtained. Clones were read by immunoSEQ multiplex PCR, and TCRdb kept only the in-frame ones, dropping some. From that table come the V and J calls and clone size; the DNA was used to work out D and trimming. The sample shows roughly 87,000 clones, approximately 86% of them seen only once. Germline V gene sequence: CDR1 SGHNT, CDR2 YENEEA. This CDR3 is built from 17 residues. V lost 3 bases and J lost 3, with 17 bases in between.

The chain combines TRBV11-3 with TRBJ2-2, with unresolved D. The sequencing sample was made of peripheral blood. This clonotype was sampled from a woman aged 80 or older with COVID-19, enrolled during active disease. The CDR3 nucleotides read TGTGCCAGCAGCTTCTCCCTAGGCGGATGGGACACCGGGGAGCTGTTTTTT. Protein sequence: CASSFSLGGWDTGELFF.